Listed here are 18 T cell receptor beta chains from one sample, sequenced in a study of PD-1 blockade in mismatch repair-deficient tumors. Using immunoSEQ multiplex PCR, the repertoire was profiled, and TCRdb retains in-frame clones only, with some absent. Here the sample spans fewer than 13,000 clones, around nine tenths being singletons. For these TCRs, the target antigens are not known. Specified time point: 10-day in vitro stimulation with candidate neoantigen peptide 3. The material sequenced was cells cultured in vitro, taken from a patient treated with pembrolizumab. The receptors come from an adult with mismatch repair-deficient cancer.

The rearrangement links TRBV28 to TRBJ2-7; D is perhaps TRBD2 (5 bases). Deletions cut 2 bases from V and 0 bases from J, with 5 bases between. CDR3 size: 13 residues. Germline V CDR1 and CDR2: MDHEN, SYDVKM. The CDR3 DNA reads TGTGCCAGCAGTTTAGGACTCTCCTACGAGCAGTACTTC. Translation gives CASSLGLSYEQYF.

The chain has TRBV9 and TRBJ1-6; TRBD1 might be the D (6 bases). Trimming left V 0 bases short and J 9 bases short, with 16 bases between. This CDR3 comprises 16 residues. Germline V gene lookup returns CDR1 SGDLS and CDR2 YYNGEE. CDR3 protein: CASSVDNGQGLSPLHF. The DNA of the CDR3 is TGTGCCAGCAGCGTAGATAACGGTCAGGGGCTTTCACCCCTCCACTTT.

CDR3 region: CASSTGMTHYGYTF. The DNA of the CDR3 is TGTGCCAGCAGCACCGGTATGACCCACTATGGCTACACCTTC. This rearrangement joins TRBV27 to TRBJ1-2; D is ambiguous. Trimming cost V 6 bases and J 3 bases, with 14 bases left between them. CDR3 size: 14 residues. The germline V gene has CDR1 MNHEY and CDR2 SMNVEV (reference sequence).

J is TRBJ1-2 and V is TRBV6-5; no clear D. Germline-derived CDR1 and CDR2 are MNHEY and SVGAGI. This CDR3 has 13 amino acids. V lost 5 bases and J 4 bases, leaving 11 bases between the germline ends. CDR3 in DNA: TGTGCCAGCAGTAGTAGGGAGGGCTATGGCTACACCTTC. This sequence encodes CASSSREGYGYTF.

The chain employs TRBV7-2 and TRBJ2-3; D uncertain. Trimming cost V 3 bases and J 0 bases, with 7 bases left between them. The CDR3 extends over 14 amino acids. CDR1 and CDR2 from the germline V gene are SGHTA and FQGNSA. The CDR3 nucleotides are TGTGCCAGCAGCTTCGTTGGGAGCACAGATACGCAGTATTTT. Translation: CASSFVGSTDTQYF.

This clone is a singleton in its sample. The CDR3 protein is CASKRDPGYGYTF. The CDR3 DNA reads TGTGCCAGCAAAAGGGACCCGGGCTATGGCTACACCTTC. The chain joins TRBV2 to TRBJ1-2; D might be TRBD1 (5 bases). The length of the CDR3 is 13 residues. V shed 7 bases and J shed 4 bases, with 13 bases lying between them. The germline CDR1 and CDR2 sequences are SNHLY and FYNNEI.

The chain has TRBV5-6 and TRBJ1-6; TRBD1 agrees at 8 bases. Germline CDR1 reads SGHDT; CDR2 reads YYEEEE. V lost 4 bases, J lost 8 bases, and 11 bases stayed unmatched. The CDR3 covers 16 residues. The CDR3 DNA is TGTGCCAGCAGCCCTCGTGGACAGGGCGGGGATTCACCCCTCCACTTT. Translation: CASSPRGQGGDSPLHF.

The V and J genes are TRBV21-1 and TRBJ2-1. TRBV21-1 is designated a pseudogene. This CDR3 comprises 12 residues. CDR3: CASSKGGVEQFF. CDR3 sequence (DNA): TGTGCCAGCAGCAAAGGAGGGGTAGAGCAGTTCTTC.

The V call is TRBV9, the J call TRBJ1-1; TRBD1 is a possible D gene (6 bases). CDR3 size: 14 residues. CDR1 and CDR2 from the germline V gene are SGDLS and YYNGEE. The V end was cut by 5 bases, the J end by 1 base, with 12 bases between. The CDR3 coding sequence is TGTGCCAGCAGTCCGACAGGAGGGAACACTGAAGCTTTCTTT. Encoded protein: CASSPTGGNTEAFF. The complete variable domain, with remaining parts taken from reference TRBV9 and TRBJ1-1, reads DSGVTQTPKHLITATGQRVTLRCSPRSGDLSVYWYQQSLDQGLQFLIQYYNGEERAKGNILERFSAQQFPDLHSELNLSSLELGDSALYFCASSPTGGNTEAFFGQGTRLTVV.

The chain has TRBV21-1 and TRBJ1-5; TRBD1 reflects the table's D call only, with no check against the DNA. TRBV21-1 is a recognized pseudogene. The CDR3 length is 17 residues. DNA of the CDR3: TGTGCCAGCAGCAAAAGGACAGACCTCCGGCCCAATCAGCCCCAGCATTTT. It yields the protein CASSKRTDLRPNQPQHF.

The CDR3: CASSRQGADSEPQHF. As DNA, the CDR3 is TGCGCCAGCAGCCGACAGGGGGCAGACAGCGAGCCCCAGCATTTT. The chain uses TRBV5-1 and TRBJ1-5; 10 nucleotides match TRBD1. V lost 4 bases to trimming and J lost 8 bases; unmatched junction nucleotides: 9. Germline V CDR1 and CDR2: SGHRS, YFSETQ. The CDR3 length is 15 residues.

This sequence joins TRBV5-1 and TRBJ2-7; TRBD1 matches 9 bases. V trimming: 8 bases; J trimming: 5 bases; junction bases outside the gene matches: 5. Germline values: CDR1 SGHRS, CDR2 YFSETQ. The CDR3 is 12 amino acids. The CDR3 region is CARRTGENEQYF. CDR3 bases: TGCGCCAGGAGGACAGGGGAGAACGAGCAGTACTTC.

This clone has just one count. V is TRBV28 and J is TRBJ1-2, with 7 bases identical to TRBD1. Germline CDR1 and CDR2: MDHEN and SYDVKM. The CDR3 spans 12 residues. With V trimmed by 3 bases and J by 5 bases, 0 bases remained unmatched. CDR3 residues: CASSLTGYGYTF. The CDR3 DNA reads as TGTGCCAGCAGTTTGACAGGGTATGGCTACACCTTC.

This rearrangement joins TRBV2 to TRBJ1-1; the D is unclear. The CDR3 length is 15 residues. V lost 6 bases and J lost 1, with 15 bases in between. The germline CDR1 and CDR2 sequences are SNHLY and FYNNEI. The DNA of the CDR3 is TGTGCCAGCAGCTTCCTGACTGGGCAGAACACTGAAGCTTTCTTT. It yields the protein CASSFLTGQNTEAFF.

The CDR3 nucleotides read TGTGCCAGCAGCCGGGTCGAGCAGTACTTC. Translation: CASSRVEQYF. The chain is built from TRBV28 and TRBJ2-7; D gene uncertain. Trimming removed 6 bases at V and 6 bases at J, with 6 bases between. The CDR3 extends over 10 amino acids. The germline V gene has CDR1 MDHEN and CDR2 SYDVKM.

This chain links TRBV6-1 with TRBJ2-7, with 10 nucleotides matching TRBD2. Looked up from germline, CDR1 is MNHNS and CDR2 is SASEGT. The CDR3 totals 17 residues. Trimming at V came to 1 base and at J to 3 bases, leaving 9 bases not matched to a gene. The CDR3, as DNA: TGTGCCAGCAGTGAAGAACCTCTAGCGGGAGTGGGCTACGAGCAGTACTTC. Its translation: CASSEEPLAGVGYEQYF.

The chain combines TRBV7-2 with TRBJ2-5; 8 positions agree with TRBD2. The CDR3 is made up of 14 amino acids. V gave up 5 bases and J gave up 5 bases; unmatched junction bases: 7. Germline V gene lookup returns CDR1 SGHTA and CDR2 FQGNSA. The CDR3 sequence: CASSVSGSGETQYF. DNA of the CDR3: TGTGCCAGCAGCGTCAGCGGGAGTGGCGAGACCCAGTACTTC.

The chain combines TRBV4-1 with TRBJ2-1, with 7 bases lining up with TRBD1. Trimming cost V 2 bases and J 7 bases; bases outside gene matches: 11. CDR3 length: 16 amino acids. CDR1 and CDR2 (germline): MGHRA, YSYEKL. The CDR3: CASSQSLAGGLNEQFF. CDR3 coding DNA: TGCGCCAGCAGCCAATCGTTGGCAGGGGGTTTGAATGAGCAGTTCTTC.